These 30 T cell receptor beta chains were all obtained from the same sample, sequenced in a study of cytomegalovirus exposure and HLA in healthy donors. 60 Vbeta and 13 Jbeta primers were used in PCR. Sequencing used immunoSEQ multiplex PCR; TCRdb keeps in-frame clones, though not all of them. This table holds approximately 130,000 clones, about 84% found once. The sequencing input was PBMCs. These receptors all stem from a boy aged 10-17 years in good health and CMV-seronegative.

The chain has TRBV30 and TRBJ1-3; TRBD1 is a possible D gene (6 bases). The CDR3 length is 14 residues. V was shortened by 0 bases and J by 4 bases, with 10 bases between the two germline ends. Germline CDR1 is GTSNPN and CDR2 is SVGIG (reference sequence). CDR3 nucleotides: TGTGCCTGGAGTGTAAGGACAGACGGAAACACCATATATTTT. Translating gives CAWSVRTDGNTIYF.

V gene TRBV10-1 combines with J gene TRBJ2-5; D unresolved. The J call is doubtful: the DNA matches TRBJ2-7 better. The length of the CDR3 is 13 residues. Germline CDR1 reads WNHNN; CDR2 reads SYGVQD (reference sequence). DNA of the CDR3: TGCGCCAGCAGTGATTTGTGGCGGTACGAGCAGTACTTC. Residues: CASSDLWRYEQYF.

The V call is TRBV6-1, the J call TRBJ1-1, with D possibly TRBD1 on 6 matching bases. Germline CDR1 reads MNHNS; CDR2 reads SASEGT. Trimming left V 7 bases short and J 4 bases short, with 19 bases between. This CDR3 comprises 15 residues. CDR3 in DNA: TGTGCCAGCAATAGGATGATAGGGGGTCTCACTGAAGCTTTCTTT. Translated: CASNRMIGGLTEAFF.

The V gene is TRBV27, the J gene TRBJ2-3; D remains ambiguous. This CDR3 region has 14 residues. Between the trimmed V and J ends, which lost 2 bases and 2 bases, there was a span of 8 bases. CDR1 is MNHEY and CDR2 is SMNVEV in the germline V gene (reference sequence). In DNA, the CDR3 is TGTGCCAGCAGTTTACATACAGTCACAGATACGCAGTATTTT. It codes for CASSLHTVTDTQYF.

This clone was counted between two and nine times. The chain links TRBV5-1 to TRBJ2-1, with D hard to call. Trimming pared 4 bases from V and 7 bases from J, leaving 9 bases between. The CDR3 length is 12 residues. Per germline, CDR1 SGHRS and CDR2 YFSETQ. The CDR3 loop is CASSTSGNEQFF. For the CDR3, the DNA is TGCGCCAGCAGCACCTCAGGAAATGAGCAGTTCTTC.

The CDR3 loop is CAWLDRLNEKLFF. The DNA of the CDR3 is TGTGCCTGGTTGGACAGGCTAAATGAAAAACTGTTTTTT. V gene TRBV30 combines with J gene TRBJ1-4; 7 bases match TRBD1. This CDR3 has 13 amino acids. V lost 5 bases, J lost 5 bases, and 5 bases stayed unmatched. CDR1 is GTSNPN, CDR2 SVGIG, per germline (reference sequence).

The chain recombines TRBV4-1 with TRBJ2-7; D not certain. CDR3 size: 15 residues. With 4 bases removed from V and 2 bases from J, the gap between germline ends came to 15 bases. CDR1 is MGHRA, CDR2 YSYEKL, per germline. The CDR3 spells CASSRSGTSPYEQYF. DNA for the CDR3: TGCGCCAGCAGCCGGTCAGGAACCAGTCCCTACGAGCAGTACTTC.

V usage is TRBV5-1 and J usage is TRBJ2-7, with D perhaps matching TRBD2 (5 bases). Trimming left V 0 bases short and J 4 bases short, with 11 bases between. Germline V CDR1 and CDR2: SGHRS, YFSETQ. CDR3 length equals 14 residues. CDR3 sequence: CASSLAPLVYEQYF. The CDR3, as DNA: TGCGCCAGCAGCTTGGCCCCACTAGTTTACGAGCAGTACTTC.

The gene calls are TRBV4-1 and TRBJ2-7; 10 positions agree with TRBD2. This CDR3 has 14 residues. Germline V gene data show CDR1 as MGHRA and CDR2 as YSYEKL. V was pared by 2 bases and J by 3 bases, with 1 base of the junction left unmatched. The DNA of the CDR3 is TGCGCCAGCAGCCAACTAGCGGGGGTCTACGAGCAGTACTTC. Its translation: CASSQLAGVYEQYF.

The rearrangement joins TRBV18 to TRBJ2-2; 9 bases map to TRBD1. This CDR3 spans 15 amino acids. The germline CDR1 and CDR2 sequences are KGHSH and LQKENI. J lost 6 bases, V lost 3 bases, and 5 bases had no gene match. The CDR3 loop reads CASSPRTGEPGELFF. CDR3 nucleotide sequence: TGTGCCAGCTCACCCAGGACAGGGGAGCCCGGGGAGCTGTTTTTT. Combining the CDR3 with reference TRBV18 and TRBJ2-2 gives the whole variable domain NAGVMQNPRHLVRRRGQEARLRCSPMKGHSHVYWYRQLPEEGLKFMVYLQKENIIDESGMPKERFSAEFPKEGPSILRIQQVVRGDSAAYFCASSPRTGEPGELFFGEGSRLTVL.

The chain uses TRBV7-3 and TRBJ2-5; 8 nucleotides match TRBD1. Trimming removed 4 bases from V and 3 bases from J; junction bases left unmatched: 4. The CDR3 runs to 14 residues. Germline CDR1 reads SGHTA; CDR2 reads FQGTGA. This CDR3 is CASSWTGKEETQYF. The CDR3 DNA sequence: TGTGCCAGCAGCTGGACAGGGAAGGAAGAGACCCAGTACTTC.

J is TRBJ1-1 and V is TRBV19, with D possibly TRBD1 on 6 matching bases. Germline V gives CDR1 LNHDA, CDR2 SQIVND (reference sequence). V was trimmed by 3 bases and J by 6 bases, leaving 11 bases between them. The CDR3 extends over 13 amino acids. The CDR3 DNA reads TGTGCCAGTAGTATTGCGGGGGCCCCTGAAGCTTTCTTT. As protein: CASSIAGAPEAFF.

The chain couples TRBV27 to TRBJ2-1; D might be TRBD1 (5 bases). Germline V gene lookup returns CDR1 MNHEY and CDR2 SMNVEV (reference sequence). V gave up 2 bases and J gave up 0 bases, with 8 bases separating them. This CDR3 comprises 15 residues. The CDR3: CASSLQGSSYNEQFF. CDR3 nucleotide sequence: TGTGCCAGCAGTTTACAGGGAAGCTCCTACAATGAGCAGTTCTTC.

CDR3 protein: CASSLGRTNTEAFF. The CDR3 DNA is TGCGCCAGCAGCTTGGGGAGGACTAACACTGAAGCTTTCTTT. V and J are TRBV5-1 and TRBJ1-1; D uncertain. This CDR3 has 14 amino acids. The V end was cut by 0 bases, the J end by 2 bases, with 8 bases between. Germline values: CDR1 SGHRS, CDR2 YFSETQ. Based on the CDR3 plus reference TRBV5-1 and TRBJ1-1, the full variable domain is KAGVTQTPRYLIKTRGQQVTLSCSPISGHRSVSWYQQTPGQGLQFLFEYFSETQRNKGNFPGRFSGRQFSNSRSEMNVSTLELGDSALYLCASSLGRTNTEAFFGQGTRLTVV.

The rearrangement joins TRBV13 to TRBJ2-7, with 12 bases that match TRBD2. Germline loops: CDR1 PRHDT, CDR2 FYEKMQ (reference sequence). V lost 5 bases, J lost 2 bases, and 4 bases stayed unmatched. CDR3 length equals 15 residues. The CDR3 DNA reads as TGTGCCAGCAGCCCCGGGACTAGCGGGCCCTACGAGCAGTACTTC. Translating gives CASSPGTSGPYEQYF.

This chain connects TRBV27 to TRBJ2-1, with D perhaps matching TRBD1 (5 bases). Trimming pared 5 bases from V and 5 bases from J, leaving 19 bases between. The V gene's germline CDR1 is MNHEY and CDR2 SMNVEV (reference sequence). The CDR3 sequence is 16 residues long. CDR3 nucleotide sequence: TGTGCCAGCAGTCTCCGAACCCCGACGGACAACAATGAGCAGTTCTTC. It yields the protein CASSLRTPTDNNEQFF.

The J gene is TRBJ2-1, the V gene TRBV6-1; 7 bases agree with TRBD2. After removal of 3 bases from V and 5 bases from J, the junction contained 7 bases not matched to a gene. Germline values: CDR1 MNHNS, CDR2 SASEGT. The CDR3 sequence is 15 residues long. The chain's CDR3 is CASSERLAVNNEQFF. The CDR3 bases are TGTGCCAGCAGTGAGAGGCTAGCGGTAAACAATGAGCAGTTCTTC.

The chain links TRBV6-1 to TRBJ1-2; 8 bases are shared with TRBD1. Trimming cost V 4 bases and J 4 bases; bases outside gene matches: 8. Germline lookup yields CDR1 MNHNS and CDR2 SASEGT. This CDR3 is built from 15 residues. CDR3 region: CASSVGQGNPYGYTF. In nucleotides, the CDR3 is TGTGCCAGCAGTGTAGGACAGGGTAATCCCTATGGCTACACCTTC.

The chain carries TRBV30 and TRBJ2-7; TRBD1 matches at 9 bases. J lost 6 bases, V lost 4 bases, and 10 bases had no gene match. CDR1 and CDR2 (germline): GTSNPN, SVGIG (reference sequence). CDR3 length equals 14 residues. DNA for the CDR3: TGTGCCTGGATAACGGGACAGGGAGTAGGCGAGCAGTACTTC. This encodes CAWITGQGVGEQYF.

In this sample, this clone turned up a few times. This sequence joins TRBV5-6 and TRBJ1-1; D ambiguous. The CDR3 extends over 11 amino acids. The germline V gene has CDR1 SGHDT and CDR2 YYEEEE. V lost 4 bases and J 7 bases, leaving 8 bases between the germline ends. The DNA for the CDR3 is TGTGCCAGCAGCGTGGGGAGTGAAGCTTTCTTT. It encodes CASSVGSEAFF.

The chain is built from TRBV7-9 and TRBJ2-2, with D possibly matching TRBD2 (7 bases). The CDR3 has 15 amino acids. The germline V and J ends were trimmed by 5 bases and 7 bases, with 17 bases remaining between them. The germline V gene has CDR1 SEHNR and CDR2 FQNEAQ (reference sequence). The CDR3 coding sequence is TGTGCCAGCAGCCGCATACCGGGGGGCCTCGGGGAGCTGTTTTTT. It specifies CASSRIPGGLGELFF.

The chain uses TRBV5-1 and TRBJ1-1; D uncertain. The V gene lost 2 bases and the J gene lost 6 bases, with 14 bases spanning the gap. Germline values: CDR1 SGHRS, CDR2 YFSETQ. CDR3 length equals 14 residues. As DNA, the CDR3 is TGCGCCAGCAGCTTAGGGATGGGAGGGTCTGAAGCTTTCTTT. Translated, it gives CASSLGMGGSEAFF.

This clone showed up just once. The chain combines TRBV4-1 with TRBJ2-2; D remains ambiguous. CDR3 size: 13 residues. The germline V gene encodes CDR1 MGHRA and CDR2 YSYEKL. With 7 bases removed from V and 0 bases from J, the gap between germline ends came to 6 bases. The CDR3 is CASMTPNTGELFF. For the CDR3, the DNA is TGCGCCAGCATGACACCGAACACCGGGGAGCTGTTTTTT.

Of note for this clone: Germline and junction disagree at one end, which may indicate a read error. The rearrangement joins TRBV30 to TRBJ1-2; 8 bases align to TRBD1. The CDR3 runs 14 residues. Germline loops: CDR1 GTSNPN, CDR2 SVGIG (reference sequence). The CDR3 DNA sequence: TGTGCCTGGACGCCGGGACAGGCTAATTATGGCTACACCTTC. Encoded protein: CAWTPGQANYGYTF.

The rearrangement links TRBV5-5 to TRBJ2-3; a possible D gene is TRBD1 (5 bases). The CDR3 is 15 amino acids. V was trimmed by 0 bases and J by 4 bases, leaving 12 bases between them. Germline CDR1 is SGHKS and CDR2 is YYEKEE (reference sequence). CDR3 region: CASSLVQGMADTQYF. The CDR3 coding sequence is TGTGCCAGCAGCTTGGTGCAGGGAATGGCAGATACGCAGTATTTT.

V usage is TRBV29-1 and J usage is TRBJ2-7; the match to TRBD1 covers 7 bases. CDR3 length: 18 residues. Germline-derived CDR1 and CDR2 are SQVTM and ANQGSEA. Trimming took 0 bases from V and 1 from J; bases not matched to a gene: 15. The CDR3 spells CSVEEKGKGARRSYEQYF. The CDR3 coding sequence is TGCAGCGTTGAAGAAAAAGGGAAGGGGGCGAGAAGGTCCTACGAGCAGTACTTC.

V usage is TRBV19 and J usage is TRBJ2-6, with TRBD1 matching 9 bases. Germline V gene sequence: CDR1 LNHDA, CDR2 SQIVND (reference sequence). The junction had 7 bases not matched to a gene; V was cut back by 3 bases and J by 1 base. This CDR3 has 18 residues. Here the CDR3 reads CASSISGQGTSGANVLTF. CDR3 sequence (DNA): TGTGCCAGTAGTATTTCCGGACAGGGGACATCTGGGGCCAACGTCCTGACTTTC. The entire variable domain, with the rest obtained from reference TRBV19 and TRBJ2-6, is as follows: DGGITQSPKYLFRKEGQNVTLSCEQNLNHDAMYWYRQDPGQGLRLIYYSQIVNDFQKGDIAEGYSVSREKKESFPLTVTSAQKNPTAFYLCASSISGQGTSGANVLTFGAGSRLTVL.

The V and J genes are TRBV2 and TRBJ2-3, with 9 positions matching TRBD1. This CDR3 has 14 amino acids. V was pared by 7 bases and J by 5 bases, with 7 bases of the junction left unmatched. Germline CDR1 is SNHLY and CDR2 is FYNNEI. The CDR3 spells CASTIQGAGDTQYF. CDR3 nucleotide sequence: TGTGCCAGCACTATACAGGGGGCTGGAGATACGCAGTATTTT.

V gene TRBV7-2 combines with J gene TRBJ2-1, with D possibly being TRBD1 (6 bases). Germline CDR1 SGHTA, CDR2 FQGNSA. V gave up 3 bases and J gave up 10 bases, with 19 bases separating them. The CDR3 is 15 amino acids. The CDR3 region has the DNA TGTGCCAGCAGCTTGGCTGGGGGCAGCCCGGGGGAGCAGTTCTTC. It yields the protein CASSLAGGSPGEQFF. Looking up the rest from reference TRBV7-2 and TRBJ2-1 gives the full variable domain: GAGVSQSPSNKVTEKGKDVELRCDPISGHTALYWYRQSLGQGLEFLIYFQGNSAPDKSGLPSDRFSAERTGGSVSTLTIQRTQQEDSAVYLCASSLAGGSPGEQFFGPGTRLTVL.

CDR3 sequence (DNA): TGTGCCAGCAGTTTCGATCAGGGCAATGAGCAGTTCTTC. It codes for CASSFDQGNEQFF. The chain is built from TRBV27 and TRBJ2-1, with a weak D call TRBD1 (5 bases). Germline-derived CDR1 and CDR2 are MNHEY and SMNVEV (reference sequence). The germline V and J ends were trimmed by 3 bases and 6 bases, with 9 bases remaining between them. This CDR3 region has 13 residues.